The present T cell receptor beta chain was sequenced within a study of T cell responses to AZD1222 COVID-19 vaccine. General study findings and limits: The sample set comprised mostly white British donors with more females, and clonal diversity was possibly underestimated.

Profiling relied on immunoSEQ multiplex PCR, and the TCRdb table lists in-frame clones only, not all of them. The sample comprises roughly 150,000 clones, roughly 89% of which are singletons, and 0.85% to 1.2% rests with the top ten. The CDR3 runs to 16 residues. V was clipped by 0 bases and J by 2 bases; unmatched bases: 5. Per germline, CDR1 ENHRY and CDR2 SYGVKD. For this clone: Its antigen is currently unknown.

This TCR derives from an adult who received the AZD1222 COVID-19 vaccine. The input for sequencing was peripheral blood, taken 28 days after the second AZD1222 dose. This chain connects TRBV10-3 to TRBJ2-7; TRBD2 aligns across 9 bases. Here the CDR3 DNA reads TGTGCCATCAGTGAGTCTGAGACTAGCGGCACCTACGAGCAGTACTTC. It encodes CAISESETSGTYEQYF.